This T cell receptor beta chain was observed in a study of Graves' ophthalmopathy and Graves' hyperthyroidism. RNA transcripts were the template, and TCR beta CDR3 regions were amplified from them. An initial RT-PCR round employing HTBI primers preceded a second-round multiplex PCR. TCRdb reprocessed the multiplex PCR reads via MiXCR and lists one record per CDR3 protein. Of around 660,000 distinct CDR3 sequences listed, over 40% are singletons. The diagnostic workup employed clinical symptoms, serum thyroxine, TRAb, thyroid ultrasound and orbital computed tomography. With regard to this clonotype: Antigen unknown.

Study-level results: For separating ophthalmopathy from stable hyperthyroidism, a 13-signature model gave approximately 90% sensitivity and roughly 79% specificity. Blood also carried most expanded thyroid clonotypes exceeding 0.001 frequency.

The sequenced material came from peripheral blood. The receptor's source is an adult man with Graves' ophthalmopathy.

The CDR3 protein is CASSGGGGEKLFF. DNA of the CDR3: TGTGCCAGCAGTGGGGGCGGAGGAGAAAAACTGTTTTTT. V gene TRBV2 combines with J gene TRBJ1-4; possibly TRBD1 for D (5 bases). Per germline, CDR1 SNHLY and CDR2 FYNNEI. The CDR3 spans 13 residues. Trimming cost V 4 bases and J 8 bases, with 11 bases left between them.